One sample yielded the 20 T cell receptor beta chains listed below, sequenced in a study of blood T cells in healthy people across ages. A second PCR, run for roughly 7 to 12 cycles, used a sample-barcoded 5' primer plus a J-beta primer mix. TCRdb itself ran the 5' RACE reads through MiXCR, one entry per CDR3 protein. The data show about 1,400,000 distinct CDR3 sequences, 42% seen once. Sequencing was carried out using blood. These receptors originate from a woman in her late teens or twenties in good health.

For this clonotype: This sequence may be a read error, since a much larger clone differs from it by one base. CDR3 sequence: CASSVRLENTKAFF. The CDR3 DNA follows: TGTGCCAGCAGTGTTAGACTGGAGAACACTAAAGCTTTCTTT. V is TRBV2 and J is TRBJ1-1; D unclear. This CDR3 region has 14 residues. CDR1 SNHLY and CDR2 FYNNEI come from the germline V gene. Supplemented by reference TRBV2 and TRBJ1-1, the full variable domain reads EPEVTQTPSHQVTQMGQEVILRCVPISNHLYFYWYRQILGQKVEFLVSFYNNEISEKSEIFDDQFSVERPDGSNFTLKIRSTKLEDSAMYFCASSVRLENTKAFFGQGTRLTVV.

Worth noting for this clonotype: The DNA is omitted, as the CDR3 cannot be located on it reliably, and the CDR3 follows TCRdb's listing. V gene TRBV20-1 combines with J gene TRBJ1-2. 13 amino acids form the CDR3, both terminal residues included. Per germline, CDR1 DFQATT and CDR2 SNEGSKA (reference sequence). The chain's CDR3 is CSAMGGEGYGCTF.

This chain joins TRBV12-3 or TRBV12-4 and TRBJ2-2; 10 bases are shared with TRBD2. The CDR3 is 15 amino acids. V dropped 6 bases and J dropped 2; count of bases not matched to a gene: 3. The CDR3 nucleotides read TGTGCCAGCAGGCGACTAGCGGGTAACACCGGGGAGCTGTTTTTT. Encoded protein: CASRRLAGNTGELFF.

This clonotype was counted only a few times. V is TRBV28 and J is TRBJ2-7; TRBD1 aligns across 7 bases. Trimming cost V 8 bases and J 6 bases; bases outside gene matches: 10. Germline V gene lookup returns CDR1 MDHEN and CDR2 SYDVKM. There are 13 residues in the CDR3. The CDR3 is CASAHRGTSEQYF. The CDR3 region has the DNA TGTGCCAGCGCTCACAGGGGAACCAGCGAGCAGTACTTC.

This clonotype was recorded once. V is TRBV29-1 and J is TRBJ1-1; the D gene is possibly TRBD1 (5 bases). Germline CDR1 is SQVTM and CDR2 is ANQGSEA. The CDR3 totals 13 residues. V was shortened by 6 bases and J by 6 bases, with 17 bases between the two germline ends. Written as DNA, the CDR3 is TGCAGCGTCGACGGTAGGAGGGACGCTGAAGCTTTCTTT. It yields the protein CSVDGRRDAEAFF.

The rearrangement uses TRBV7-9 and TRBJ2-3; TRBD2 agrees at 11 bases. The germline V gene encodes CDR1 SEHNR and CDR2 FQNEAQ (reference sequence). V trimming: 1 base; J trimming: 5 bases; junction bases outside the gene matches: 8. The CDR3 has 17 amino acids. The chain's CDR3 is CASSLVGPSGGKDTQYF. The CDR3, as DNA: TGTGCCAGCAGCTTAGTAGGGCCTAGCGGGGGGAAAGATACGCAGTATTTT. Together with reference TRBV7-9 and TRBJ2-3, the CDR3 gives the full variable domain: DTGVSQNPRHKITKRGQNVTFRCDPISEHNRLYWYRQTLGQGPEFLTYFQNEAQLEKSRLLSDRFSAERPKGSFSTLEIQRTEQGDSAMYLCASSLVGPSGGKDTQYFGPGTRLTVL.

The rearrangement uses TRBV4-1 and TRBJ1-5, with TRBD1 identical over 7 bases. J lost 4 bases, V lost 2 bases, and 14 bases had no gene match. Germline CDR1 is MGHRA and CDR2 is YSYEKL. This CDR3 is 18 amino acids long. CDR3 residues: CASSQQMGLQGWNQPQHF. The CDR3 DNA sequence: TGCGCCAGCAGCCAACAAATGGGTTTACAGGGGTGGAATCAGCCCCAGCATTTT.

The chain joins TRBV5-4 to TRBJ2-3; D is unclear. Germline CDR1 and CDR2: SGHNT and YYREEE (reference sequence). V shed 1 base and J shed 7 bases, with 7 bases lying between them. CDR3 length: 12 residues. CDR3: CASSLWENTQYF. CDR3 nucleotide sequence: TGTGCCAGCAGCTTGTGGGAAAATACGCAGTATTTT.

The chain employs TRBV20-1 and TRBJ2-1, with 10 nucleotides matching TRBD2. The J call may be incorrect, as the DNA end agrees better with TRBJ2-7. The CDR3 runs to 13 residues. Germline loops: CDR1 DFQATT, CDR2 SNEGSKA (reference sequence). This chain's CDR3 is CSLAGGAYNEQYF. For the CDR3, the DNA is TGCAGCTTAGCGGGGGGCGCCTACAATGAGCAGTACTTC.

The genes are TRBV12-3 or TRBV12-4 and TRBJ2-5; 12 nucleotides line up with TRBD2. The CDR3 totals 16 residues. After removal of 5 bases from V and 4 bases from J, the junction contained 8 bases not matched to a gene. CDR3 amino acids: CASSLLLAGGRETQYF. DNA of the CDR3: TGTGCCAGCAGTCTACTACTAGCGGGGGGCAGAGAGACCCAGTACTTC.

This clonotype turned up a few times. J is TRBJ1-2 and V is TRBV20-1; 9 nucleotides match TRBD1. Trimming cost V 6 bases and J 6 bases; bases outside gene matches: 11. This CDR3 has 14 residues. The germline V gene has CDR1 DFQATT and CDR2 SNEGSKA (reference sequence). As DNA, the CDR3 is TGCAGTGCCCGGAATAGGGACAGGGCTAATGGCTACACCTTC. This sequence encodes CSARNRDRANGYTF.

The gene calls are TRBV20-1 and TRBJ2-4; the match to TRBD1 covers 7 bases. The DNA end is more similar to TRBJ2-7, so the J call may be wrong. Germline CDR1 DFQATT, CDR2 SNEGSKA (reference sequence). CDR3 length equals 14 residues. The CDR3, as DNA: TGCAGTGCTCGGTTCCGGGACAGAGCCTACGAGCAGTACTTC. Protein product: CSARFRDRAYEQYF.

This clonotype was recorded a few times. The chain joins TRBV6-1 to TRBJ2-4; either TRBD1 or TRBD2 may fit D (6 bases each). TRBJ2-7 explains the end of the DNA better; the J call may be wrong. The CDR3 has 18 amino acids. CDR1 is MNHNS, CDR2 SASEGT, per germline. CDR3: CASRQGSAKLAVNYEQYF. DNA for the CDR3: TGTGCCAGCAGACAGGGTTCGGCCAAACTAGCTGTTAACTACGAGCAGTACTTC.

The rearrangement links TRBV5-1 to TRBJ1-2; the D is unclear. This CDR3 comprises 15 residues. The germline V and J ends were trimmed by 1 base and 2 bases, with 12 bases remaining between them. Germline assignment: CDR1 SGHRS and CDR2 YFSETQ. In DNA form, the CDR3 reads TGCGCCAGCAGCTTGAACGGAGGAATAAACTATGGCTACACCTTC. This sequence encodes CASSLNGGINYGYTF.

The V call is TRBV19, the J call TRBJ1-2; no clear D. Germline CDR1 and CDR2: LNHDA and SQIVND (reference sequence). V was cut by 6 bases and J by 4 bases, with 27 bases left in between. The CDR3 is made up of 18 amino acids. In nucleotides, the CDR3 is TGTGCCAGTAGGGACCAATCGTACCCTTCTCTTACTACCTATGGCTACACCTTC. Protein sequence: CASRDQSYPSLTTYGYTF.

The sample holds a few counts of this clonotype. V usage is TRBV9 and J usage is TRBJ2-7; 10 bases align to TRBD1. The CDR3 covers 15 residues. The germline CDR1 and CDR2 sequences are SGDLS and YYNGEE. Trimming removed 0 bases from V and 3 bases from J; junction bases left unmatched: 3. The CDR3: CASSVEGDRGYEQYF. The DNA of the CDR3 is TGTGCCAGCAGCGTAGAGGGGGACAGGGGCTACGAGCAGTACTTC.

This clonotype came up a few times. The rearrangement links TRBV12-3 or TRBV12-4 to TRBJ1-6, with TRBD1 identical over 7 bases. V dropped 6 bases and J dropped 9; count of bases not matched to a gene: 8. This CDR3 comprises 14 residues. As DNA, the CDR3 is TGTGCCAGCAGCACAGGACAGGACTTTTCACCCCTCCACTTT. Protein: CASSTGQDFSPLHF.

This clonotype occurred once. The chain couples TRBV20-1 to TRBJ2-5, with D maybe TRBD2 (6 bases). The J call is doubtful: the DNA matches TRBJ2-7 better. The V gene's germline CDR1 is DFQATT and CDR2 SNEGSKA (reference sequence). This CDR3 is 13 amino acids long. This CDR3 reads CSASAGPTYEQYF. The CDR3 DNA sequence: TGCAGTGCTAGCGCGGGACCTACTTACGAGCAGTACTTC.

The rearrangement joins TRBV18 to TRBJ1-6, with D hard to call. Germline values: CDR1 KGHSH, CDR2 LQKENI. Trimming took 5 bases from V and 9 from J, leaving 8 bases between them. The CDR3 covers 12 residues. The CDR3 region has the DNA TGTGCCAGCTCAGAACTGGGTTCACCCCTCCACTTT. Translating it yields CASSELGSPLHF.

The chain couples TRBV20-1 to TRBJ1-1, with TRBD1 matching 7 bases. The V segment lost 6 bases and the J segment 1 base; nucleotides outside the gene matches: 11. Per germline, CDR1 DFQATT and CDR2 SNEGSKA (reference sequence). The CDR3 spans 15 residues. The CDR3 DNA follows: TGCAGTGCCCGAGACCCGGGACAGAGGAACACTGAAGCTTTCTTT. Translation gives CSARDPGQRNTEAFF.